The 20 T cell receptor beta chains listed next were all sequenced from one sample in a study of T cell clonotyping in hematopoietic cell transplantation. Profiling relied on immunoSEQ multiplex PCR, and the TCRdb table lists in-frame clones only, not all of them. The sample has 2,000 to 2,500 clones, approximately 80% seen once. Sample: PBMCs, taken 100 days after allogeneic stem cell transplant. Source of these receptors: a male patient aged 45-60 years who had an allogeneic stem cell transplant from a related donor, so the T cells may come from the graft donor. Some clones in this sample may be carry-over from other donors' samples.

The gene calls are TRBV5-1 and TRBJ1-4; D is unresolved. With 0 bases removed from V and 6 bases from J, the gap between germline ends came to 3 bases. The CDR3 runs to 12 residues. CDR1 is SGHRS and CDR2 is YFSETQ in the germline V gene. CDR3 sequence: CASSLGDEKLFF. The CDR3, as DNA: TGCGCCAGCAGCTTGGGCGATGAAAAACTGTTTTTT.

The V and J genes are TRBV4-3 and TRBJ2-1; 14 bases fit TRBD2. This CDR3 is 17 amino acids long. V was pared by 4 bases and J by 3 bases, with 5 bases of the junction left unmatched. Germline lookup yields CDR1 LGHNA and CDR2 YSLEER. CDR3 loop: CASSLGTSGSFYNEQFF. For the CDR3, the DNA is TGCGCCAGCAGCCTCGGGACTAGCGGGAGTTTCTACAATGAGCAGTTCTTC.

The chain is built from TRBV5-1 and TRBJ2-2, with D tentatively TRBD2 (6 bases). V was cut by 1 base and J by 3 bases, with 10 bases left in between. The CDR3 length is 15 residues. CDR1 and CDR2 (germline): SGHRS, YFSETQ. The CDR3 DNA sequence: TGCGCCAGCAGCTTGAGGGAGGACGACACCGGGGAGCTGTTTTTT. This encodes CASSLREDDTGELFF.

This clone was observed once. The gene calls are TRBV6-5 and TRBJ1-4; 9 nucleotides line up with TRBD1. V shed 0 bases, J shed 6 bases, and the junction held 2 bases outside the gene matches. Germline-derived CDR1 and CDR2 are MNHEY and SVGAGI. The CDR3 covers 15 residues. CDR3 amino acids: CASSYSWDRDEKLFF. In nucleotides, the CDR3 is TGTGCCAGCAGTTACTCCTGGGACAGGGATGAAAAACTGTTTTTT.

This clone was recorded a few times. CDR3 protein: CASSLGLVPSGELFF. As DNA, the CDR3 is TGTGCCAGCAGTCTCGGACTAGTACCCTCCGGGGAGCTGTTTTTT. The rearrangement links TRBV6-5 to TRBJ2-2; 7 bases are a match to TRBD2. Germline V CDR1 and CDR2: MNHEY, SVGAGI. The CDR3 contains 15 residues. V trimming: 5 bases; J trimming: 6 bases; junction bases outside the gene matches: 9.

This clone came up a few times. The rearrangement joins TRBV4-3 to TRBJ1-3, with D possibly TRBD1 on 5 matching bases. This CDR3 has 17 residues. Germline V gene sequence: CDR1 LGHNA, CDR2 YSLEER. Trimming left V 3 bases short and J 3 bases short, with 18 bases between. Written as DNA, the CDR3 is TGCGCCAGCAGCCAGAGGTTTGGGGGTAGAAGTGGAAACACCATATATTTT. Its protein is CASSQRFGGRSGNTIYF.

V usage is TRBV5-1 and J usage is TRBJ2-5; 10 positions match TRBD1. Germline V gene sequence: CDR1 SGHRS, CDR2 YFSETQ. After removal of 4 bases from V and 5 bases from J, the junction contained 8 bases not matched to a gene. The CDR3 extends over 15 amino acids. CDR3 region: CASSRDRDRGETQYF. The CDR3 region has the DNA TGCGCCAGCAGCCGGGACCGGGACAGGGGTGAGACCCAGTACTTC. Drawing the rest from reference TRBV5-1 and TRBJ2-5, the complete variable domain is KAGVTQTPRYLIKTRGQQVTLSCSPISGHRSVSWYQQTPGQGLQFLFEYFSETQRNKGNFPGRFSGRQFSNSRSEMNVSTLELGDSALYLCASSRDRDRGETQYFGPGTRLLVL.

This chain uses TRBV29-1 with TRBJ1-1; 8 bases match TRBD1. J was trimmed by 7 bases and V by 1 base; bases with no gene match: 2. This CDR3 comprises 12 residues. CDR1 SQVTM and CDR2 ANQGSEA come from the germline V gene. CDR3 in DNA: TGCAGCGTTGAAGTGGACAGGGTTGAAGCTTTCTTT. Amino acids: CSVEVDRVEAFF. Full variable domain (remainder filled in from reference TRBV29-1 and TRBJ1-1): SAVISQKPSRDICQRGTSLTIQCQVDSQVTMMFWYRQQPGQSLTLIATANQGSEATYESGFVIDKFPISRPNLTFSTLTVSNMSPEDSSIYLCSVEVDRVEAFFGQGTRLTVV.

The rearrangement uses TRBV30 and TRBJ2-7; D gene ambiguous. This CDR3 comprises 13 residues. Trimming pared 3 bases from V and 2 bases from J, leaving 11 bases between. CDR1 is GTSNPN, CDR2 SVGIG, per germline (reference sequence). The chain's CDR3 is CAWSFGPTYEQYF. The CDR3 region has the DNA TGTGCCTGGAGCTTTGGACCGACCTACGAGCAGTACTTC.

In this sample, this clone turned up a few times. The rearrangement links TRBV7-2 to TRBJ1-6; 10 bases line up with TRBD1. J gave up 8 bases and V 5 bases, and 12 bases lay outside the gene matches. Germline V CDR1 and CDR2: SGHTA, FQGNSA. The CDR3 spans 17 residues. Here the CDR3 reads CASSRDRGLTLDSPLHF. For the CDR3, the DNA is TGTGCCAGCAGCCGTGACAGGGGGCTGACATTGGATTCACCCCTCCACTTT.

This clone has more than one count but fewer than ten. This chain uses TRBV2 with TRBJ2-7, with 8 bases identical to TRBD2. This CDR3 has 15 amino acids. Looked up from germline, CDR1 is SNHLY and CDR2 is FYNNEI. V gave up 3 bases and J gave up 2 bases; unmatched junction bases: 6. The CDR3 reads CASSESAGVTYEQYF. In nucleotides, the CDR3 is TGTGCCAGCAGTGAGTCAGCGGGAGTAACCTACGAGCAGTACTTC.

This clone was seen more than once but under ten times. The rearrangement links TRBV19 to TRBJ1-1; a possible D gene is TRBD1 (6 bases). The CDR3 sequence is 15 residues long. V lost 10 bases to trimming and J lost 0 bases, with 18 bases between them. CDR1 LNHDA and CDR2 SQIVND come from the germline V gene (reference sequence). The DNA for the CDR3 is TGTGCCACCACCAAACCCGGACAGCTGAACACTGAAGCTTTCTTT. Translated, it gives CATTKPGQLNTEAFF.

On this clone itself: Other DNA variants within this sample encode the same CDR3. V gene TRBV11-2 combines with J gene TRBJ2-7; D call uncertain. V lost 0 bases, J lost 0 bases, and 9 bases lay in between. The germline V gene has CDR1 SGHAT and CDR2 FQNNGV. The CDR3 is 15 residues long. For the CDR3, the DNA is TGTGCCAGCAGCTTAGATCTAGGGATCTCCTACGAGCAGTACTTC. Amino acid sequence: CASSLDLGISYEQYF. Combining the CDR3 with reference TRBV11-2 and TRBJ2-7 gives the whole variable domain EAGVAQSPRYKIIEKRQSVAFWCNPISGHATLYWYQQILGQGPKLLIQFQNNGVVDDSQLPKDRFSAERLKGVDSTLKIQPAKLEDSAVYLCASSLDLGISYEQYFGPGTRLTVT.

V and J are TRBV27 and TRBJ2-6, with D maybe TRBD2 (5 bases). Trimming took off 6 bases at V and 7 bases at J, with 10 bases between the two ends. The CDR3 runs to 13 residues. Looked up from germline, CDR1 is MNHEY and CDR2 is SMNVEV (reference sequence). The chain's CDR3 is CASRGSFANVLTF. Here the CDR3 DNA reads TGTGCCAGCAGGGGGAGTTTCGCCAACGTCCTGACTTTC.

The chain carries TRBV25-1 and TRBJ2-7; 7 bases line up with TRBD1. This CDR3 has 17 residues. CDR1 and CDR2 (germline): MGHDK, SYGVNS. V lost 4 bases to trimming and J lost 3 bases; unmatched junction nucleotides: 15. The CDR3 here is CASSAGITGTVIYEQYF. The CDR3 DNA reads TGTGCCAGCAGTGCCGGGATTACCGGGACAGTAATCTACGAGCAGTACTTC.

The V gene is TRBV4-1, the J gene TRBJ2-1; D not certain. Trimming left V 0 bases short and J 10 bases short, with 13 bases between. The CDR3 sequence is 14 residues long. The germline gives CDR1 MGHRA, CDR2 YSYEKL. The CDR3 bases are TGCGCCAGCAGCCAAGATATTGACCTCACGGAGCAGTTCTTC. It is translated as CASSQDIDLTEQFF.

The chain joins TRBV7-2 to TRBJ1-1, with D hard to call. The CDR3 is 14 amino acids. V lost 2 bases to trimming and J lost 11 bases, with 18 bases between them. Per the germline V gene, CDR1 is SGHTA and CDR2 is FQGNSA. The CDR3 bases are TGTGCCAGCAGCTTAAACCCCGGATCCCAGTCGGCTTTCTTT. Residues: CASSLNPGSQSAFF.

The chain combines TRBV4-1 with TRBJ1-1; TRBD1 is a possible D gene (6 bases). V gave up 4 bases and J gave up 0 bases, with 15 bases separating them. The V gene's germline CDR1 is MGHRA and CDR2 YSYEKL. The CDR3 is made up of 16 amino acids. This chain's CDR3 is CASSLLSEGVNTEAFF. CDR3 nucleotides: TGCGCCAGCAGCCTTCTGAGCGAGGGGGTGAACACTGAAGCTTTCTTT.

This chain connects TRBV4-3 to TRBJ2-7; D may correspond to TRBD1 or TRBD2 (6 bases each). This CDR3 region has 17 residues. V was trimmed by 0 bases and J by 2 bases, leaving 17 bases between them. Germline V gene sequence: CDR1 LGHNA, CDR2 YSLEER. CDR3: CASSQEWGADLTYEQYF. As DNA, the CDR3 is TGCGCCAGCAGCCAAGAATGGGGGGCGGACCTGACCTACGAGCAGTACTTC.

The chain joins TRBV4-2 to TRBJ1-2; D remains unclear. The CDR3 consists of 13 residues. CDR1 and CDR2 (germline): LGHNA, YNFKEQ. V lost 4 bases and J lost 2, with 8 bases in between. For the CDR3, the DNA is TGTGCCAGCAGCCCCGGCGGCAACTATGGCTACACCTTC. It translates to CASSPGGNYGYTF.